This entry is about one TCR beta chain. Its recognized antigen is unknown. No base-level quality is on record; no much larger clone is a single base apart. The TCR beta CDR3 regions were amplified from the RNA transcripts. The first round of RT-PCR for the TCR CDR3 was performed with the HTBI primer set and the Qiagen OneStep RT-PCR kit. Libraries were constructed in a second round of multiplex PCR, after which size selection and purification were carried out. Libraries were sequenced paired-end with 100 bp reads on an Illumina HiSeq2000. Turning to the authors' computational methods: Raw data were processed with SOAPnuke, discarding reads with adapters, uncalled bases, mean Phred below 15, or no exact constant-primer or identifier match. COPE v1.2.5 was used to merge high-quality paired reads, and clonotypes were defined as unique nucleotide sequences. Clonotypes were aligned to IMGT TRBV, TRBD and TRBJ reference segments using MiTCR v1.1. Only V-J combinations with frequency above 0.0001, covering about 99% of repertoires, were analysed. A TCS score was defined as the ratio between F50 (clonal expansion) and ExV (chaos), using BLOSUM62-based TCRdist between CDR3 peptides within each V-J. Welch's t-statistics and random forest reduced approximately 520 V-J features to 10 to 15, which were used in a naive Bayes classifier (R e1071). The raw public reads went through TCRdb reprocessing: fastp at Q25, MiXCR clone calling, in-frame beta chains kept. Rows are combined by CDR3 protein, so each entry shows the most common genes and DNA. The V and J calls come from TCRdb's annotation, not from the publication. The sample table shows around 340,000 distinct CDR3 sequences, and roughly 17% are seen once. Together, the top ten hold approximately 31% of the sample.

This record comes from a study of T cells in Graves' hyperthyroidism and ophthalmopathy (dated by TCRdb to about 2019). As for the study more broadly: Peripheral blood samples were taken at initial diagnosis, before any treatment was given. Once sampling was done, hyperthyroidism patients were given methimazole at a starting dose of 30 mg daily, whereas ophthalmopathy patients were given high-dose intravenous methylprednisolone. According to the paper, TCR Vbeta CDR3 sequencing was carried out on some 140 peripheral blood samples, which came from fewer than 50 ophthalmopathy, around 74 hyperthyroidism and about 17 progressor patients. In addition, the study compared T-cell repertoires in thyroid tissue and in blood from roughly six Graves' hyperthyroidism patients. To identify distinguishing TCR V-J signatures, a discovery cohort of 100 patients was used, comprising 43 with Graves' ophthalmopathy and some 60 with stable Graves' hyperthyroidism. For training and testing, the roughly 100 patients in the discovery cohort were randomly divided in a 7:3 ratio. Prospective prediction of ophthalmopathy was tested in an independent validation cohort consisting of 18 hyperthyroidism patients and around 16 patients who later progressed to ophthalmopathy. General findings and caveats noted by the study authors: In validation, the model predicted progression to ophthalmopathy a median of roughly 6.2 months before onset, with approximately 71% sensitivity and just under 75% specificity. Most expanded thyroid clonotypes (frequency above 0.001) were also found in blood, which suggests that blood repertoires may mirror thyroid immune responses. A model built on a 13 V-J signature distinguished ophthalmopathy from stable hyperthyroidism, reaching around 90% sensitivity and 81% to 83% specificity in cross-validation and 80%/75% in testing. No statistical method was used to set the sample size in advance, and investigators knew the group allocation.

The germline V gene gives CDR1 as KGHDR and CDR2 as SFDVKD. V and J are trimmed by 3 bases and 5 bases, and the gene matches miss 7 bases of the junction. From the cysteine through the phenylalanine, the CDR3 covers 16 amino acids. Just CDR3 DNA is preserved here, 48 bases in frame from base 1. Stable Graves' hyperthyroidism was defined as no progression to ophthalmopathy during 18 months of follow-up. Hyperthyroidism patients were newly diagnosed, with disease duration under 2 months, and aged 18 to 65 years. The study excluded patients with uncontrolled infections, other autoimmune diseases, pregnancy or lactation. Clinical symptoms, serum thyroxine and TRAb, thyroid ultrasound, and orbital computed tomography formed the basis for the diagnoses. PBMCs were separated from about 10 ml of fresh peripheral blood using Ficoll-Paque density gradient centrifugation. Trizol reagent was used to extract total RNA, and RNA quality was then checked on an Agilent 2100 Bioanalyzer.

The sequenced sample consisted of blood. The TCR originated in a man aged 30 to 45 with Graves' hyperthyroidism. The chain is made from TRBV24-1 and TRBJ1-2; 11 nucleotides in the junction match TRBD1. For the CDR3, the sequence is CATSDPRTGGGYGYTF. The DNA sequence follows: TGTGCCACCAGTGATCCGCGGACAGGGGGCGGATATGGCTACACCTTC.